The 10 T cell receptor beta chains given below trace back to one sample, sequenced in a study of T cells in Graves' hyperthyroidism and ophthalmopathy. The CDR3 regions of TCR beta were amplified from RNA transcripts. Primed by the HTBI set, a first-round RT-PCR was run on the TCR CDR3. TCRdb reprocessed the multiplex PCR reads with MiXCR, giving one entry per CDR3 protein. The sample has about 210,000 distinct CDR3 sequences; roughly 15% are singletons. Material for sequencing was blood. The receptors here all came from a man in his fifties or sixties with Graves' hyperthyroidism.

This clonotype was seen a handful of times. The gene calls are TRBV28 and TRBJ1-6; 12 nucleotides match TRBD1. The V gene end was trimmed by 10 bases and the J gene end by 13 bases; junction bases not matched to a gene: 11. The V gene's germline CDR1 is MDHEN and CDR2 SYDVKM. This CDR3 is 14 amino acids long. CDR3 residues: CATHPGQGAFPLHF. For the CDR3, the DNA is TGTGCCACGCACCCGGGACAGGGGGCATTTCCCCTCCACTTT.

The chain couples TRBV30 to TRBJ2-3; 9 bases are a match to TRBD2. Germline-derived CDR1 and CDR2 are GTSNPN and SVGIG (reference sequence). The CDR3 loop spans 16 amino acids. Trimming took 0 bases from V and 5 from J; bases not matched to a gene: 9. Here the CDR3 reads CAWSVPLAGWIDTQYF. CDR3 bases: TGTGCCTGGAGTGTACCCCTAGCGGGATGGATAGATACGCAGTATTTT.

The chain combines TRBV25-1 with TRBJ2-4; 8 nucleotides align to TRBD2. In germline, CDR1 is MGHDK, CDR2 SYGVNS. CDR3 length: 14 residues. V gave up 6 bases and J gave up 8 bases; unmatched junction bases: 9. CDR3 in amino acids: CASSPAGGGDIQYF. CDR3 sequence (DNA): TGTGCCAGCAGCCCCGCGGGAGGCGGGGACATTCAGTACTTC.

This clonotype was detected many times. This chain links TRBV30 with TRBJ1-1; D unclear. The V gene's germline CDR1 is GTSNPN and CDR2 SVGIG (reference sequence). CDR3 length equals 11 residues. Trimming cost V 2 bases and J 4 bases, with 5 bases left between them. The CDR3 sequence: CAWSMGTEAFF. Written as DNA, the CDR3 is TGTGCCTGGAGTATGGGCACTGAAGCTTTCTTT.

Concerning this clonotype itself: One end of the junction varies from germline; a read error may be responsible. The genes are TRBV12-5 and TRBJ1-1; tentative D call: TRBD1 (6 bases). The germline V gene has CDR1 LGHNT and CDR2 FRNRAP. CDR3 size: 13 residues. CDR3 region: CASGEQGWTEASF. The DNA for the CDR3 is TGTGCTAGTGGTGAGCAGGGGTGGACTGAAGCTTCCTTT.

This clonotype was counted many times. This rearrangement joins TRBV20-1 to TRBJ2-1; 12 nucleotides align to TRBD1. CDR3 length: 15 residues. V dropped 2 bases and J dropped 8; count of bases not matched to a gene: 7. Germline V CDR1 and CDR2: DFQATT, SNEGSKA (reference sequence). The CDR3 protein is CSARTGQGANYEQFF. The CDR3 DNA sequence: TGCAGTGCTAGAACGGGACAGGGGGCTAACTATGAGCAGTTCTTC.

This clonotype was seen at least ten times. The chain combines TRBV14 with TRBJ2-1; D remains ambiguous. The germline gives CDR1 SGHDN, CDR2 FVKESK. The ends were cut back, 6 bases at V and 0 bases at J, with 9 bases in the middle. This CDR3 is 14 amino acids long. Written as DNA, the CDR3 is TGTGCCAGCAGTCCCACTTACTCCTACAATGAGCAGTTCTTC. This codes for CASSPTYSYNEQFF.

This clonotype was picked up many times. The chain carries TRBV3-1 and TRBJ1-1; D is perhaps TRBD1 (6 bases). V lost 5 bases and J 0 bases, leaving 13 bases between the germline ends. This CDR3 is built from 15 residues. Per the germline V gene, CDR1 is LGHDT and CDR2 is YNNKEL (reference sequence). The CDR3 sequence is CASSINRDLNTEAFF. CDR3 nucleotides: TGTGCCAGCAGCATAAACAGGGACCTGAACACTGAAGCTTTCTTT.

This clonotype was recorded at least ten times. As DNA, the CDR3 is TGTGCCAGCAGCAACAGACCGGGACAGGGGCCCTACGAGCAGTACTTC. Its protein product is CASSNRPGQGPYEQYF. V gene TRBV3-2 combines with J gene TRBJ2-7; the D call TRBD1 from the table was never checked on the DNA. TRBV3-2 represents a pseudogene. The CDR3 is made up of 16 amino acids.

This clonotype has only a few counts. This chain uses TRBV20-1 with TRBJ2-1; 7 nucleotides agree with TRBD2. CDR1 and CDR2 from the germline V gene are DFQATT and SNEGSKA (reference sequence). The CDR3 is made up of 14 amino acids. Trimming took 5 bases from V and 3 from J; bases not matched to a gene: 7. CDR3 region: CSALRASGYNEQFF. CDR3 nucleotide sequence: TGCAGTGCTCTCCGGGCTAGCGGCTACAATGAGCAGTTCTTC.